The subject of this entry is one TCR beta chain. These data originate in a study of blood T cell repertoires in COVID-19. Study-wide context: Collection of acute and convalescent COVID-19 samples took place in the United States, Italy and Spain. Sample material is recorded as cDNA or gDNA derived from T cells, B-cell-depleted T cells, or PBMCs.

The CDR3 contains 18 residues. Between the trimmed V and J ends, which lost 1 base and 1 base, there was a span of 19 bases. CDR1 and CDR2 from the germline V gene are SEHNR and FQNEAQ (reference sequence). Authors' methods: Estimated nucleated cell counts came from reference gene primer amplification. Sequencing used immunoSEQ multiplex PCR; TCRdb keeps in-frame clones, though not all of them. D and trimming come from the DNA, and the V and J calls and clone size come from that table. Among over 150,000 clones listed, around 78% were seen once. The receptor comes from an elderly man with acute or convalescent COVID-19. The J gene is TRBJ2-5, the V gene TRBV7-9; perhaps TRBD1 as D (6 bases). Material: peripheral blood. CDR3: CASSLGRGRARSQETQYF. The CDR3, as DNA: TGTGCCAGCAGCTTAGGCAGGGGACGCGCGCGTTCCCAAGAGACCCAGTACTTC.